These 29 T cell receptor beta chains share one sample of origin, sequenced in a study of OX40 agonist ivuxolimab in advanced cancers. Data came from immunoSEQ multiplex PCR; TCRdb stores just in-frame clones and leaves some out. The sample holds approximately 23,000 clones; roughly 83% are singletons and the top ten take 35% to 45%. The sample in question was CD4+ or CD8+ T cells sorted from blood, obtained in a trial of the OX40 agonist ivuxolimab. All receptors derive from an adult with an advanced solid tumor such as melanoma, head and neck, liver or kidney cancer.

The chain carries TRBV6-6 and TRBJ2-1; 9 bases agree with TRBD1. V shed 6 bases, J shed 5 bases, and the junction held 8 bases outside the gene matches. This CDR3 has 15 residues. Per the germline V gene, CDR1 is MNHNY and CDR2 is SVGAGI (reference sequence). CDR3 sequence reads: CASRNRDRDHNEQFF. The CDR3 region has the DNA TGTGCCAGCAGGAACCGGGACAGGGACCACAATGAGCAGTTCTTC.

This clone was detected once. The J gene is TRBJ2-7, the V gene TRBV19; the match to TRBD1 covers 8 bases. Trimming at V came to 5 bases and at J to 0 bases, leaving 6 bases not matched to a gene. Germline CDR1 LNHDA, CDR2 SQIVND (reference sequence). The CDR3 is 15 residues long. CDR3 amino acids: CASSVRTGNSYEQYF. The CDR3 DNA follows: TGTGCCAGTAGTGTGCGGACAGGGAACTCCTACGAGCAGTACTTC.

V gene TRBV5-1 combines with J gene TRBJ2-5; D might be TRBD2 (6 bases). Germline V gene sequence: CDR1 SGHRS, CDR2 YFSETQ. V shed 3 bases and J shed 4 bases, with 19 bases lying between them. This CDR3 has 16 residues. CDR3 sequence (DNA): TGCGCCAGCAGCTCTGGAGACAGTCTAGCGCTAGAGACCCAGTACTTC. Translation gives CASSSGDSLALETQYF. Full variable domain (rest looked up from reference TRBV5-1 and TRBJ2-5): KAGVTQTPRYLIKTRGQQVTLSCSPISGHRSVSWYQQTPGQGLQFLFEYFSETQRNKGNFPGRFSGRQFSNSRSEMNVSTLELGDSALYLCASSSGDSLALETQYFGPGTRLLVL.

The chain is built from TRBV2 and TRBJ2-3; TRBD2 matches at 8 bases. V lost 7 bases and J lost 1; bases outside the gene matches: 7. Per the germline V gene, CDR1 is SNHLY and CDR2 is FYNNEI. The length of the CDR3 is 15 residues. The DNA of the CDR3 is TGTGCCAGCACCTACGGGGGGGCCGGCACAGATACGCAGTATTTT. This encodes CASTYGGAGTDTQYF.

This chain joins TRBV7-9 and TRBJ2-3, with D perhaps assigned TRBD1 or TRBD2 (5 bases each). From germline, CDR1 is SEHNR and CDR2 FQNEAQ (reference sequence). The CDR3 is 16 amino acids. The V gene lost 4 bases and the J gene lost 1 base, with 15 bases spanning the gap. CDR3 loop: CASSSPLGAGTDTQYF. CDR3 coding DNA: TGTGCCAGCAGCTCCCCTCTCGGGGCGGGCACAGATACGCAGTATTTT.

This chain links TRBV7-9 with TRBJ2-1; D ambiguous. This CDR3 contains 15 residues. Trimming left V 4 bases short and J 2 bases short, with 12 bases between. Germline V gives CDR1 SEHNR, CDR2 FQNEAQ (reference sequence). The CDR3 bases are TGTGCCAGCAGCTCGGCCGAGACACCCTACAATGAGCAGTTCTTC. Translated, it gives CASSSAETPYNEQFF. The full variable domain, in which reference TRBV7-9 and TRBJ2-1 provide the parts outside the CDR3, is DTGVSQNPRHKITKRGQNVTFRCDPISEHNRLYWYRQTLGQGPEFLTYFQNEAQLEKSRLLSDRFSAERPKGSFSTLEIQRTEQGDSAMYLCASSSAETPYNEQFFGPGTRLTVL.

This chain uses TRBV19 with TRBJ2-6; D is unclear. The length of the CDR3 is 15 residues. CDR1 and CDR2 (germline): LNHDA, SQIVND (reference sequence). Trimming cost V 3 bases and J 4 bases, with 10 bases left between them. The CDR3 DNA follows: TGTGCCAGTAGTATTGGTTACGAAGGGGCCAACGTCCTGACTTTC. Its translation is CASSIGYEGANVLTF.

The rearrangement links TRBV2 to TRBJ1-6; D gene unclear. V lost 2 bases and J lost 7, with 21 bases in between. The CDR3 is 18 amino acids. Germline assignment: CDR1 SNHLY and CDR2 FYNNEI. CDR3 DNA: TGTGCCAGCAGTGAATTCAGGCGGGGAATCGGACGGAATTCACCCCTCCACTTT. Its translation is CASSEFRRGIGRNSPLHF.

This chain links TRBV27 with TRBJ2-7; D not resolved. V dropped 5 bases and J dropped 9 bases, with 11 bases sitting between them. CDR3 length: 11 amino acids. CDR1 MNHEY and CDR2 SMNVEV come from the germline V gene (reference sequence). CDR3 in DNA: TGTGCCAGCAGTCCCCCCTGCAGGCAGTACTTC. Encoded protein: CASSPPCRQYF.

This CDR3 reads CASRREGSQETQYF. The CDR3 DNA follows: TGTGCCAGCAGACGCGAGGGTTCCCAAGAGACCCAGTACTTC. The J gene is TRBJ2-5, the V gene TRBV7-9; a weak D match, TRBD2 (5 bases). Germline CDR1 and CDR2: SEHNR and FQNEAQ (reference sequence). The CDR3 runs 14 residues. V was trimmed by 6 bases and J by 1 base, leaving 12 bases between them.

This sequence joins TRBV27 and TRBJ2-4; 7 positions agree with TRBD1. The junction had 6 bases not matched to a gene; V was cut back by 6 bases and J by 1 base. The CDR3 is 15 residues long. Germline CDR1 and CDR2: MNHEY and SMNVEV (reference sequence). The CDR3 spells CASSRGTRAKNIQYF. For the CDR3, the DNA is TGTGCCAGCAGCAGGGGGACCCGGGCCAAAAACATTCAGTACTTC.

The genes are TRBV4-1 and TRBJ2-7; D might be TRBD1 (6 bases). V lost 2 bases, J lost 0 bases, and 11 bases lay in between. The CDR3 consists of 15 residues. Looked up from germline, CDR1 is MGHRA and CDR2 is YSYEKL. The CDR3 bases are TGCGCCAGCAGCCAATCCGGACAGAGCTCCTACGAGCAGTACTTC. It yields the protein CASSQSGQSSYEQYF.

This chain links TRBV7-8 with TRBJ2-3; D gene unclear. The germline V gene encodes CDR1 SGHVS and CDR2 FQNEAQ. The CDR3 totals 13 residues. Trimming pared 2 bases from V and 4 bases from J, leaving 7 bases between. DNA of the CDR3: TGTGCCAGCAGCTTATCGCTCCCAGATACGCAGTATTTT. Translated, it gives CASSLSLPDTQYF.

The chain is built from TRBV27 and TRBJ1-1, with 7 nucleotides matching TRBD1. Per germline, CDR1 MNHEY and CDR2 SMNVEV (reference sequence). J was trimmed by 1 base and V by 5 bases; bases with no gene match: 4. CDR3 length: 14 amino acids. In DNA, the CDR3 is TGTGCCAGCAGTCAGACAGGGACGAACACTGAAGCTTTCTTT. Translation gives CASSQTGTNTEAFF.

CDR3 DNA: TGCGCCAGCAGCCAAGATAACGGCTATGGCTACACCTTC. It is translated as CASSQDNGYGYTF. This chain connects TRBV4-3 to TRBJ1-2; unclear D gene. The CDR3 has 13 residues. The V and J ends lost 0 bases and 4 bases respectively, with 6 bases between them. Germline-derived CDR1 and CDR2 are LGHNA and YSLEER.

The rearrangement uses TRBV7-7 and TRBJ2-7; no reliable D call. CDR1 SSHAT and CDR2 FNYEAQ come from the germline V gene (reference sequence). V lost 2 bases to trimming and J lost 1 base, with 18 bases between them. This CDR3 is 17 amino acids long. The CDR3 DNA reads TGTGCCAGCAGCTTAATCCGGACGGTGGTTAGTTCCTACGAGCAGTACTTC. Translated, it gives CASSLIRTVVSSYEQYF.

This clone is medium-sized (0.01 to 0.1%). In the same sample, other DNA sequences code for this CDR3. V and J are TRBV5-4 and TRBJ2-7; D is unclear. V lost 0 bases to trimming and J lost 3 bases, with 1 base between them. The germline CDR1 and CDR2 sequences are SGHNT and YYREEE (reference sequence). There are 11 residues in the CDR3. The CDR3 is CASSLGYEQYF. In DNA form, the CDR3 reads TGTGCCAGCAGCTTGGGCTACGAGCAGTACTTC.

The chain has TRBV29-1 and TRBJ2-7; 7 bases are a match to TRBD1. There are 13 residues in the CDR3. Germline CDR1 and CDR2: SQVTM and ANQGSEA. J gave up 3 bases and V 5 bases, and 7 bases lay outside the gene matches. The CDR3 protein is CSVRTGVDYEQYF. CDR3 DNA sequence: TGCAGCGTTCGTACAGGGGTGGACTACGAGCAGTACTTC.

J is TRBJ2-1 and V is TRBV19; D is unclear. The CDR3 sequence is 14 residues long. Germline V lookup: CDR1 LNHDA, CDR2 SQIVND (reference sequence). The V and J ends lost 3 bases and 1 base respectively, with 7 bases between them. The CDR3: CASSIVGSYNEQFF. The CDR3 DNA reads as TGTGCCAGTAGTATTGTGGGGTCCTACAATGAGCAGTTCTTC. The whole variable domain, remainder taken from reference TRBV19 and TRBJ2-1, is DGGITQSPKYLFRKEGQNVTLSCEQNLNHDAMYWYRQDPGQGLRLIYYSQIVNDFQKGDIAEGYSVSREKKESFPLTVTSAQKNPTAFYLCASSIVGSYNEQFFGPGTRLTVL.

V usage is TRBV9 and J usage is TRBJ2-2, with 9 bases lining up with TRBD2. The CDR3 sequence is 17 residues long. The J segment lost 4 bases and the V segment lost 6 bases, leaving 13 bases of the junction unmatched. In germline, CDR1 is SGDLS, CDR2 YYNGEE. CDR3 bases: TGTGCCAGCACCCCGGCTAGCGGGGCCTCCGGCACCGGGGAGCTGTTTTTT. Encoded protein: CASTPASGASGTGELFF.

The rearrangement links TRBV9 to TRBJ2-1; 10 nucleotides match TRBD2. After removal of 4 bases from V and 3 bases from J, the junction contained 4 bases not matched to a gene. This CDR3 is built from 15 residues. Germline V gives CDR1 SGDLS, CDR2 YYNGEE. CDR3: CASSQGLAIYNEQFF. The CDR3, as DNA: TGTGCCAGCAGCCAGGGACTAGCGATCTACAATGAGCAGTTCTTC.

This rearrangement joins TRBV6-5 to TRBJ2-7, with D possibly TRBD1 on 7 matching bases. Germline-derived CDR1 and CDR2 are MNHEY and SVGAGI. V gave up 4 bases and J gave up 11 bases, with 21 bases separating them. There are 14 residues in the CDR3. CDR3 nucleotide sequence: TGTGCCAGCAGTTGGTCCCCCGGGAGACAGGGAGAGTACTTC. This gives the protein CASSWSPGRQGEYF.

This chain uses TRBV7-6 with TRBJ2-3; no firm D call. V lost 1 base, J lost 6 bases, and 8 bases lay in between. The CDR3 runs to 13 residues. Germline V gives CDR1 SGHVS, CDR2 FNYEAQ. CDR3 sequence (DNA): TGTGCCAGCAGCTTAGATGGTGGGGATACGCAGTATTTT. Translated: CASSLDGGDTQYF.

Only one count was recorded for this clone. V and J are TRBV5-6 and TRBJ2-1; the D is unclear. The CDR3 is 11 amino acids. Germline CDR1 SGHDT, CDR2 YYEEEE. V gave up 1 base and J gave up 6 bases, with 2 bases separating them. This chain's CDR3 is CASSLSNEQFF. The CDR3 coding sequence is TGTGCCAGCAGCTTGAGCAATGAGCAGTTCTTC. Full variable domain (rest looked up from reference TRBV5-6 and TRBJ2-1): DAGVTQSPTHLIKTRGQQVTLRCSPKSGHDTVSWYQQALGQGPQFIFQYYEEEERQRGNFPDRFSGHQFPNYSSELNVNALLLGDSALYLCASSLSNEQFFGPGTRLTVL.

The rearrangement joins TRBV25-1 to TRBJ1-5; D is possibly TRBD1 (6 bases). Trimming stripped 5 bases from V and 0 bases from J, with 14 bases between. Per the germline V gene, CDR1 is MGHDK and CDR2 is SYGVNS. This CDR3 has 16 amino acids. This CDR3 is CASSYSGALSNQPQHF. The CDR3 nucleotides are TGTGCCAGCAGTTACTCGGGGGCCCTTAGCAATCAGCCCCAGCATTTT.

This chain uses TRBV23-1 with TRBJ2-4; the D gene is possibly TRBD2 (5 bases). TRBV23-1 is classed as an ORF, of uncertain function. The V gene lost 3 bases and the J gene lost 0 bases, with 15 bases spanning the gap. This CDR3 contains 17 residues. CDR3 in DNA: TGCGCCAGCAGTCACTCCGGACTGACCGTAGCCAAAAACATTCAGTACTTC. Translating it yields CASSHSGLTVAKNIQYF.

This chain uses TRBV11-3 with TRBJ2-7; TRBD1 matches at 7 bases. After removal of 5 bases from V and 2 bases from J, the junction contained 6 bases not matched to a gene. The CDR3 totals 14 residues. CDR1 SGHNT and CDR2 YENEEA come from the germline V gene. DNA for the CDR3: TGTGCCAGCAGCAGAGGGGGCAGGACCTACGAGCAGTACTTC. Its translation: CASSRGGRTYEQYF.

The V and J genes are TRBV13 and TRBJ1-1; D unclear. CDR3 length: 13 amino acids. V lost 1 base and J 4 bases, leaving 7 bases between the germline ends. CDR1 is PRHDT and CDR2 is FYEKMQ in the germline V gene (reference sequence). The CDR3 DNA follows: TGTGCCAGCAGCTTAGTAGGAGTCACTGAAGCTTTCTTT. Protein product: CASSLVGVTEAFF.

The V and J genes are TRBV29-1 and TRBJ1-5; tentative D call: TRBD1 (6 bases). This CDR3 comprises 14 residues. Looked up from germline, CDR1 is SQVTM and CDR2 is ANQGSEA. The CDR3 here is CGPGGGQGNQPQHF. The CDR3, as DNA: TGCGGCCCTGGGGGGGGGCAAGGCAATCAGCCCCAGCATTTT.